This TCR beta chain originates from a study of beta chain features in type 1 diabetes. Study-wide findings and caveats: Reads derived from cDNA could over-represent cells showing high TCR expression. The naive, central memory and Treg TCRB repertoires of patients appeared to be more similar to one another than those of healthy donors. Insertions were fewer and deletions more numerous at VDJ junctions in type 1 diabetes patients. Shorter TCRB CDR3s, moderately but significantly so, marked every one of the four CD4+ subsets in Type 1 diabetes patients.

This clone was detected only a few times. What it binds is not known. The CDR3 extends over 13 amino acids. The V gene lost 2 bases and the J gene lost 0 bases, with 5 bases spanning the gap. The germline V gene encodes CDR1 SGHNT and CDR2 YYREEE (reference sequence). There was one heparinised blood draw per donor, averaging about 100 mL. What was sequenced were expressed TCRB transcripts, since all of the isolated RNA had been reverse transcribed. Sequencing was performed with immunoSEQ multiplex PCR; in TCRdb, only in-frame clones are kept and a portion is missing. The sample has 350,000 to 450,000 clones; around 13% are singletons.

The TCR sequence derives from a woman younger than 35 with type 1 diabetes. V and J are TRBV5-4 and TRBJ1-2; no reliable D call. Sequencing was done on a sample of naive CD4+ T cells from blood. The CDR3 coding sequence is TGTGCCAGCAGCTTATCCGCTAACTATGGCTACACCTTC. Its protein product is CASSLSANYGYTF.